Here is one T cell receptor (beta chain) with its context. Antigen specificity is unknown. The data were taken from a study of cytomegalovirus exposure and HLA in healthy donors. Study-wide results and caveats: TCR beta V- and J-gene trimming, according to a later analysis, was linked to a missense DCLRE1C variant. Later analysis revealed greater clonal expansion in HLA-associated TCR beta chains than in equally common others.

There are 13 residues in the CDR3. The V gene's germline CDR1 is SGDLS and CDR2 YYNGEE. V lost 3 bases to trimming and J lost 6 bases; unmatched junction nucleotides: 2. PCR was performed using 60 Vbeta and 13 Jbeta primers. The protocol was immunoSEQ multiplex PCR, while the TCRdb copy is restricted to in-frame clones and leaves out a portion. The repertoire holds around 96,000 clones, with about 76% as singletons. Input material: PBMCs. V gene TRBV9 combines with J gene TRBJ2-1, with 8 positions matching TRBD2. The receptor was derived from a man aged 30 to 39 in good health and CMV-seropositive. The CDR3: CASSEGLVNEQFF. The CDR3 DNA sequence: TGTGCCAGCAGCGAGGGACTAGTCAATGAGCAGTTCTTC.